The source of this T cell receptor beta chain is a study of IL-17A CD8 T cells in psoriatic arthritis synovium. Regarding the complete study: The goal of the study was to characterize the phenotype, molecular profile and function of synovial IL-17A+CD8+ T cells in the pathogenesis of psoriatic arthritis. The paper's findings and limits, for the study overall: Some individual clones occupied over 5% of the repertoire, though most synovial CD8+ subsets remained polyclonal. Cells were obtained from synovial fluid rather than synovial tissue, because no psoriatic arthritis synovial tissue samples were available. TCR sequencing covered only a few patients, which the authors acknowledged as a limited sample size.

Synovial fluid effusions were drawn by aspiration from the actively inflamed joints of psoriatic arthritis patients. Memory CD8+ T cells in synovial fluid were sorted patient by patient into Tc17 (IL-17A+) cells, bulk memory cells and Tc1 (IL-17A-IFNgamma+) cells in order to compare their TCR repertoires. Psoriatic arthritis patients met the Classification of Psoriatic Arthritis Study Group (CASPAR) criteria. Bulk memory CD8+ T cells were sorted as CD45RA-CD27+/- plus CD45RA+CD27- cells. In a few patients with psoriatic arthritis, sorted CD8+ T cell subsets from synovial fluid were put through TCRbeta sequencing. Synovial fluid mononuclear cells were isolated with Lymphoprep and cryopreserved in liquid nitrogen before use. The medium used for cryopreservation had 50% fetal calf serum and about 10% dimethyl sulfoxide. According to the germline V gene, CDR1 reads SGHAT and CDR2 reads FQNNGV. The CDR3, from cysteine to phenylalanine, totals 14 residues. Only the CDR3 part of the read is kept: 42 bases, read in frame from the first base. At the junction V is shortened by 5 bases and J by 10 bases; bases outside the gene matches: 11.

About this clone itself: It has no known antigen specificity. No much larger clone is present one base from it, and per-base qualities are unavailable.

After DNA extraction (Qiagen), TCRbeta V-D-J rearrangements were amplified in a bias-controlled manner and then sequenced at high throughput (immunoSEQ; Adaptive Biotech). In the original analysis: Productive sequences were analyzed at sequence level using the immunoSEQ Analyzer platform. Clonality was computed as 1 minus Pielou's evenness, ranging from 0 (highly polyclonal) to 1 (monoclonal). The Morisita index, which runs from 0 (no similarity) to 1 (complete similarity), was used to measure repertoire overlap between subsets. TCRdb stores this immuneACCESS table with in-frame sequences only. Part of the clones is absent; in the studies checked, under half of the shortfall reflects unresolved V genes, and no reason is known for the rest. V and J calls and clone size are copied from that table; D and trimming were computed from the DNA. Across this sample there are some 2,200 clones, with about 70% seen only once. Of the sample, 10% is held by the ten largest clones.

The rearranged segments are TRBV11-2 and TRBJ2-1; 7 bases in between match TRBD2. The clonotype comes from a human donor with psoriatic arthritis. Sequenced: memory CD8+ T cells from synovial fluid. The cell subset or site label, as the study defines it: bulk memory CD8+ T cells (CD45RA-CD27+/- and CD45RA+CD27-). In nucleotide form, the sequence is TGTGCCAGCAGCCCCCCGGAGGGAGGGCGGGAGCAGTTCTTC. The encoded protein is CASSPPEGGREQFF.